Presented here are 26 T cell receptor beta chains from one specimen sequenced in a study of identical twins. TCRdb analysed the 5' RACE reads with MiXCR anew, one entry per CDR3 protein. The table lists hundreds of thousands of distinct CDR3 sequences, roughly 9% of them singletons. These data are also associated with another study on yellow fever vaccine responses in identical twins.

The sequencing sample was made of CD8+ T cells sorted from blood. These receptors all come from a woman younger than 30 in good health.

This clonotype was counted many times. The V gene is TRBV28, the J gene TRBJ2-3; TRBD2 might be the D (6 bases). The CDR3 has 14 residues. V was shortened by 3 bases and J by 6 bases, with 13 bases between the two germline ends. Germline V gene sequence: CDR1 MDHEN, CDR2 SYDVKM. The CDR3 nucleotides read TGTGCCAGCAGTTTTGGGGGGTCCCCCGATACGCAGTATTTT. The encoded protein is CASSFGGSPDTQYF.

This clonotype appeared many times. This chain links TRBV27 with TRBJ2-7, with TRBD1 as a possible D gene (6 bases). The CDR3 consists of 14 residues. The V end lost 5 bases, the J end lost 3 bases, and 14 bases lay between the germline ends. Germline CDR1 is MNHEY and CDR2 is SMNVEV (reference sequence). This CDR3 reads CASSPPGQFYEQYF. The DNA of the CDR3 is TGTGCCAGCAGTCCTCCGGGACAATTCTACGAGCAGTACTTC.

This clonotype showed up just a few times. The chain uses TRBV11-3 and TRBJ2-7, with 7 positions matching TRBD2. The CDR3 sequence is 16 residues long. The junction had 10 bases not matched to a gene; V was cut back by 2 bases and J by 3 bases. Germline V gene data show CDR1 as SGHNT and CDR2 as YENEEA. CDR3 coding DNA: TGTGCCAGCAGCTTAATATCGTCTAGCGGTGACTACGAGCAGTACTTC. Translated: CASSLISSSGDYEQYF.

About this clonotype: A junction end diverges from the germline sequence, so it may reflect a read error. J is TRBJ2-7 and V is TRBV20-1, with TRBD1 as a possible D gene (6 bases). CDR3 size: 18 residues. Germline CDR1 DFQATT, CDR2 SNEGSKA (reference sequence). DNA of the CDR3: TGCTGTGCTAGAGCTATTCCCCGACAGGTCCCTAGCTCCTACGAGCAGTACTTC. Translation: CCARAIPRQVPSSYEQYF.

This clonotype has a handful of counts. The chain carries TRBV3-1 and TRBJ1-1; no firm D call. V shed 0 bases and J shed 1 base, with 6 bases lying between them. Germline values: CDR1 LGHDT, CDR2 YNNKEL (reference sequence). The CDR3 consists of 14 residues. As DNA, the CDR3 is TGTGCCAGCAGCCAAGATTTGACGAACACTGAAGCTTTCTTT. This encodes CASSQDLTNTEAFF.

This clonotype was recorded at least ten times. The J gene is TRBJ1-2, the V gene TRBV12-3 or TRBV12-4; no clear D. The CDR3 covers 14 residues. V dropped 3 bases and J dropped 0 bases, with 8 bases sitting between them. The CDR3 DNA follows: TGTGCCAGCAGTTTTGGGGTAGCTAACTATGGCTACACCTTC. This gives the protein CASSFGVANYGYTF.

V and J are TRBV12-3 or TRBV12-4 and TRBJ2-3, with 9 bases fitting TRBD2. V shed 6 bases and J 4 bases; nucleotides not matched to a gene: 11. There are 16 residues in the CDR3. CDR3 DNA sequence: TGTGCCAGCAGCCTAACGGAGCGGGGGGCGGCAGATACGCAGTATTTT. This codes for CASSLTERGAADTQYF.

The V gene is TRBV4-1, the J gene TRBJ1-6; 7 bases agree with TRBD1. Germline trimming cut 3 bases from V and 10 bases from J; bases unmatched to any gene: 18. The germline gives CDR1 MGHRA, CDR2 YSYEKL. CDR3 length: 18 residues. The CDR3 loop reads CASSHEVGGDHRGSPLHF. As DNA, the CDR3 is TGCGCCAGCAGCCACGAGGTGGGGGGGGATCACAGGGGATCACCCCTCCACTTT.

This clonotype has just a few counts. The V call is TRBV29-1, the J call TRBJ2-1; D unresolved. The CDR3 covers 11 residues. The germline V gene encodes CDR1 SQVTM and CDR2 ANQGSEA. Deletions cut 7 bases from V and 5 bases from J, with 9 bases between. This CDR3 reads CSAGVDNEQFF. The CDR3 DNA sequence: TGCAGCGCCGGAGTGGACAATGAGCAGTTCTTC.

This chain connects TRBV14 to TRBJ2-7; maybe TRBD2 (5 bases). Deletions cut 2 bases from V and 3 bases from J, with 14 bases between. Germline CDR1 SGHDN, CDR2 FVKESK. The CDR3 spans 15 residues. CDR3 region: CASSQTLGSGYEQYF. The CDR3 nucleotides are TGTGCCAGCAGCCAAACTCTCGGAAGCGGCTACGAGCAGTACTTC.

This rearrangement joins TRBV4-2 to TRBJ1-6; no definite D call. This CDR3 is 16 amino acids long. The germline CDR1 and CDR2 sequences are LGHNA and YNFKEQ. V lost 0 bases to trimming and J lost 7 bases, with 13 bases between them. CDR3 protein: CASSQDGFLLNSPLHF. As DNA, the CDR3 is TGTGCCAGCAGCCAAGATGGGTTCCTCCTCAATTCACCCCTCCACTTT.

This clonotype was counted only a few times. The CDR3 loop is CSARLPERQFF. Written as DNA, the CDR3 is TGCAGTGCTAGGCTGCCCGAGCGGCAGTTCTTC. The V call is TRBV20-1, the J call TRBJ2-1; D gene ambiguous. Germline-derived CDR1 and CDR2 are DFQATT and SNEGSKA (reference sequence). Trimming took 3 bases from V and 12 from J, leaving 12 bases between them. The CDR3 totals 11 residues.

This clonotype has a count of ten or more. The V and J genes are TRBV4-1 and TRBJ2-1, with TRBD2 matching 7 bases. V lost 0 bases to trimming and J lost 3 bases; unmatched junction nucleotides: 8. The CDR3 loop spans 17 amino acids. From germline, CDR1 is MGHRA and CDR2 YSYEKL. CDR3 nucleotides: TGCGCCAGCAGCCAAGACCCTAGCGGTTCCTTCTACAATGAGCAGTTCTTC. It translates to CASSQDPSGSFYNEQFF.

In this sample, this clonotype turned up many times. V is TRBV11-2 and J is TRBJ1-1; TRBD1 agrees at 9 bases. CDR1 is SGHAT, CDR2 FQNNGV, per germline. The CDR3 consists of 16 residues. Unmatched junction bases numbered 2, after V lost 0 bases and J lost 0 bases. The DNA of the CDR3 is TGTGCCAGCAGCTTAGAGGGACAGGGAATGAACACTGAAGCTTTCTTT. Protein: CASSLEGQGMNTEAFF.

This clonotype has more than one count but fewer than ten. The chain links TRBV28 to TRBJ1-1, with 9 bases that match TRBD1. J gave up 4 bases and V 8 bases, and 11 bases lay outside the gene matches. The length of the CDR3 is 15 residues. CDR1 is MDHEN, CDR2 SYDVKM, per germline. This CDR3 is CASHQFTGGFTEAFF. The CDR3 DNA reads TGTGCCAGCCATCAATTTACAGGGGGCTTCACTGAAGCTTTCTTT.

On this clonotype: One end of the junction fails to match germline, which may point to a read error. The CDR3 spells CASSLGGTLRETQYF. CDR3 coding DNA: TGTGCTAGCAGCTTAGGAGGTACTCTACGGGAGACCCAGTACTTC. The genes are TRBV7-7 and TRBJ2-5, with D perhaps matching TRBD2 (5 bases). CDR1 and CDR2 (germline): SSHAT, FNYEAQ (reference sequence). CDR3 length: 15 amino acids. The complete variable domain, with remaining parts taken from reference TRBV7-7 and TRBJ2-5, reads GAGVSQSPRYKVTKRGQDVTLRCDPISSHATLYWYQQALGQGPEFLTYFNYEAQPDKSGLPSDRFSAERPEGSISTLTIQRTEQRDSAMYRCASSLGGTLRETQYFGPGTRLLVL.

The CDR3 protein is CASRGSTLAGGPNEQFF. The CDR3 coding sequence is TGTGCCAGCAGAGGCTCAACTCTAGCGGGAGGGCCTAATGAGCAGTTCTTC. The chain combines TRBV28 with TRBJ2-1; 12 nucleotides agree with TRBD2. V gave up 6 bases and J gave up 7 bases; unmatched junction bases: 13. The CDR3 totals 17 residues. Germline V gene sequence: CDR1 MDHEN, CDR2 SYDVKM.

This clonotype appeared many times. The chain has TRBV7-2 and TRBJ2-5, with 10 nucleotides matching TRBD2. V lost 5 bases to trimming and J lost 5 bases; unmatched junction nucleotides: 5. The CDR3 is 14 amino acids. CDR1 and CDR2 from the germline V gene are SGHTA and FQGNSA. CDR3 nucleotide sequence: TGTGCCAGCAGCCAACTAGCGGGGAGTGAGACCCAGTACTTC. As protein: CASSQLAGSETQYF. Drawing the rest from reference TRBV7-2 and TRBJ2-5, the complete variable domain is GAGVSQSPSNKVTEKGKDVELRCDPISGHTALYWYRQSLGQGLEFLIYFQGNSAPDKSGLPSDRFSAERTGGSVSTLTIQRTQQEDSAVYLCASSQLAGSETQYFGPGTRLLVL.

This clonotype was recorded many times. This chain links TRBV20-1 with TRBJ2-7; possible D gene TRBD2, 6 bases. V shed 4 bases and J shed 6 bases, with 16 bases lying between them. This CDR3 has 13 residues. Germline CDR1 reads DFQATT; CDR2 reads SNEGSKA (reference sequence). CDR3 in amino acids: CSATDRLVGEQYF. The CDR3 coding sequence is TGCAGTGCTACTGACAGACTAGTAGGCGAGCAGTACTTC.

The J gene is TRBJ2-3, the V gene TRBV11-3, with 11 positions matching TRBD2. This CDR3 contains 16 residues. V shed 4 bases, J shed 2 bases, and the junction held 5 bases outside the gene matches. The V gene's germline CDR1 is SGHNT and CDR2 YENEEA. Here the CDR3 reads CASSSTSGGYTDTQYF. For the CDR3, the DNA is TGTGCCAGCAGCTCTACTAGCGGGGGTTACACAGATACGCAGTATTTT.

This clonotype was observed a handful of times. The chain is built from TRBV27 and TRBJ2-1, with D possibly being TRBD1 (6 bases). The CDR3 totals 12 residues. The germline CDR1 and CDR2 sequences are MNHEY and SMNVEV (reference sequence). Trimming took 3 bases from V and 8 from J, leaving 8 bases between them. The CDR3 here is CASSFQGYEQFF. As DNA, the CDR3 is TGTGCCAGCAGTTTCCAGGGGTATGAGCAGTTCTTC.

The CDR3 sequence is CASSQTARGTEAFF. Here the CDR3 DNA reads TGCGCCAGCAGCCAGACGGCCCGGGGCACTGAAGCTTTCTTT. This sequence joins TRBV4-3 and TRBJ1-1; no reliable D call. The CDR3 loop spans 14 amino acids. The germline CDR1 and CDR2 sequences are LGHNA and YSLEER. The V and J ends lost 3 bases and 4 bases respectively, with 12 bases between them.

At least ten counts were recorded for this clonotype. This chain connects TRBV6-2 or TRBV6-3 to TRBJ2-7; 7 bases are shared with TRBD1. Germline V gene sequence: CDR1 MNHEY, CDR2 SVGEGT. The J segment lost 2 bases and the V segment lost 5 bases, leaving 3 bases of the junction unmatched. This CDR3 comprises 13 residues. CDR3 sequence: CASSGTVPYEQYF. The CDR3 DNA is TGTGCCAGCAGTGGGACAGTTCCCTACGAGCAGTACTTC.

V gene TRBV25-1 combines with J gene TRBJ1-1, with a weak D call TRBD1 (6 bases). The CDR3 spans 15 residues. Germline V gives CDR1 MGHDK, CDR2 SYGVNS. The V and J ends lost 2 bases and 5 bases respectively, with 15 bases between them. The CDR3 region has the DNA TGTGCCAGCAGTGAAGAGGGGGGCGCGTGGACTGAAGCTTTCTTT. Amino acid sequence: CASSEEGGAWTEAFF. Complete variable domain (other parts from reference TRBV25-1 and TRBJ1-1): EADIYQTPRYLVIGTGKKITLECSQTMGHDKMYWYQQDPGMELHLIHYSYGVNSTEKGDLSSESTVSRIRTEHFPLTLESARPSHTSQYLCASSEEGGAWTEAFFGQGTRLTVV.

The chain combines TRBV7-9 with TRBJ1-1; D gene ambiguous. This CDR3 is built from 12 residues. V lost 5 bases and J 7 bases, leaving 11 bases between the germline ends. Germline V gene data show CDR1 as SEHNR and CDR2 as FQNEAQ (reference sequence). CDR3 DNA sequence: TGTGCCAGCAGCCGGGTTGCTGTTGAAGCTTTCTTT. Its translation: CASSRVAVEAFF.

This clonotype was observed many times. This chain links TRBV12-3 or TRBV12-4 with TRBJ1-2; tentatively, D is TRBD1 (6 bases). V lost 1 base, J lost 4 bases, and 13 bases lay in between. The CDR3 length is 15 residues. Here the CDR3 DNA reads TGTGCCAGCAGTTTAGGGGGACAAAGCTTCTATGGCTACACCTTC. Translating it yields CASSLGGQSFYGYTF.